Shown below are 25 T cell receptor beta chains from a single sample sequenced in a study of CD8 T cells in ankylosing spondylitis. Findings and limits, study-wide: Apparently characteristic of ankylosing spondylitis blood was a TCR beta motif (fewer than 10 highly homologous variants).

These receptors are not linked to any known antigen. TCRdb reanalysed the 5' RACE reads using MiXCR and keeps one entry per CDR3 protein. The table records more than 650,000 distinct CDR3 sequences, approximately 10% of them present only once. The specimen was blood, either unsorted or a sorted T cell fraction (not recorded which). The receptor set was obtained from a male donor with ankylosing spondylitis.

In its sample, this clonotype was seen a few times. The chain couples TRBV7-6 to TRBJ2-7; a weak D match, TRBD2 (5 bases). This CDR3 is 16 amino acids long. Germline lookup yields CDR1 SGHVS and CDR2 FNYEAQ. The V gene lost 6 bases and the J gene lost 0 bases, with 18 bases spanning the gap. Here the CDR3 DNA reads TGTGCCAGCAGTTGGGCCCCCCGAGGGAGCTCCTACGAGCAGTACTTC. Its protein product is CASSWAPRGSSYEQYF. Complete variable domain (other parts from reference TRBV7-6 and TRBJ2-7): GAGVSQSPRYKVTKRGQDVALRCDPISGHVSLYWYRQALGQGPEFLTYFNYEAQQDKSGLPNDRFSAERPEGSISTLTIQRTEQRDSAMYRCASSWAPRGSSYEQYFGPGTRLTVT.

V gene TRBV27 combines with J gene TRBJ2-7; 12 bases agree with TRBD2. CDR1 is MNHEY and CDR2 is SMNVEV in the germline V gene (reference sequence). Trimming took 6 bases from V and 8 from J; bases not matched to a gene: 8. The CDR3 extends over 14 amino acids. For the CDR3, the DNA is TGTGCCAGCAGGTCGGGACTAGCGGGTTTCAAGCAGTACTTC. It codes for CASRSGLAGFKQYF.

The rearrangement uses TRBV9 and TRBJ2-2; D perhaps matches TRBD2 (6 bases). V was trimmed by 4 bases and J by 0 bases, leaving 13 bases between them. The CDR3 extends over 16 amino acids. The germline gives CDR1 SGDLS, CDR2 YYNGEE. CDR3 DNA: TGTGCCAGCAGCCCTCAAGAGCGGGCGAACACCGGGGAGCTGTTTTTT. It encodes CASSPQERANTGELFF.

V gene TRBV12-3 or TRBV12-4 combines with J gene TRBJ1-6, with D hard to call. V was shortened by 6 bases and J by 13 bases, with 10 bases between the two germline ends. The CDR3 spans 11 residues. This CDR3 reads CASSLTDPLHF. Here the CDR3 DNA reads TGTGCCAGCAGCCTGACGGATCCCCTCCACTTT.

V usage is TRBV2 and J usage is TRBJ1-2; a weak D match, TRBD1 (5 bases). The germline V gene encodes CDR1 SNHLY and CDR2 FYNNEI. V lost 6 bases, J lost 6 bases, and 17 bases lay in between. The CDR3 extends over 14 amino acids. The CDR3 DNA is TGTGCCAGCAGACCGACAGAGGGATTGGATGGCTACACCTTC. Translating gives CASRPTEGLDGYTF.

The rearrangement links TRBV7-6 to TRBJ2-7, with TRBD1 identical over 7 bases. J lost 3 bases, V lost 2 bases, and 7 bases had no gene match. Germline loops: CDR1 SGHVS, CDR2 FNYEAQ. The CDR3 consists of 15 residues. The DNA of the CDR3 is TGTGCCAGCAGCTTACAGACAGGGTCACGCTACGAGCAGTACTTC. It translates to CASSLQTGSRYEQYF.

V and J are TRBV7-9 and TRBJ2-3; D is possibly TRBD2 (6 bases). V gave up 5 bases and J gave up 4 bases, with 16 bases separating them. CDR3 length: 15 amino acids. The germline CDR1 and CDR2 sequences are SEHNR and FQNEAQ (reference sequence). Here the CDR3 reads CASSQSGGRADTQYF. In nucleotides, the CDR3 is TGTGCCAGCAGCCAGTCCGGAGGGCGTGCAGATACGCAGTATTTT.

This clonotype was detected a few times. J is TRBJ2-5 and V is TRBV11-1; D uncertain. The germline V gene encodes CDR1 SGHAT and CDR2 FQDESV (reference sequence). The CDR3 is 13 residues long. V gave up 4 bases and J gave up 7 bases, with 13 bases separating them. The CDR3 DNA is TGTGCCAGCAGCTACGACCCCCTCGCGACCCAGTACTTC. Its protein is CASSYDPLATQYF.

This clonotype has only a few counts. This chain links TRBV6-5 with TRBJ1-1; D is perhaps TRBD1 (6 bases). Germline lookup yields CDR1 MNHEY and CDR2 SVGAGI. Trimming left V 2 bases short and J 1 base short, with 8 bases between. This CDR3 has 14 amino acids. CDR3 residues: CASSYGQQNTEAFF. CDR3 DNA: TGTGCCAGCAGTTACGGACAGCAGAACACTGAAGCTTTCTTT.

The CDR3 DNA reads TGTGCCAGCAGTTCTATCCGGGACTTTCGCTCCTACGAGCAGTACTTC. This gives the protein CASSSIRDFRSYEQYF. The chain combines TRBV2 with TRBJ2-7, with D possibly being TRBD2 (6 bases). CDR1 and CDR2 from the germline V gene are SNHLY and FYNNEI. The V and J ends lost 5 bases and 0 bases respectively, with 17 bases between them. The CDR3 sequence is 16 residues long.

This clonotype was counted ten times or more. CDR3 nucleotides: TGTGCCAGCAGCTTAGACAGGGCGTCCACCGAAGCTTTCTTT. This encodes CASSLDRASTEAFF. The V gene is TRBV7-2, the J gene TRBJ1-1, with D possibly TRBD1 on 6 matching bases. Germline CDR1 reads SGHTA; CDR2 reads FQGNSA. CDR3 length: 14 amino acids. Trimming took 1 base from V and 8 from J, leaving 14 bases between them.

This clonotype was detected a few times. The V and J genes are TRBV16 and TRBJ1-5, with D hard to call. V shed 4 bases and J shed 9 bases, with 16 bases lying between them. The CDR3 is made up of 14 amino acids. Germline CDR1 KGHSY, CDR2 FQNENV. The CDR3 bases are TGTGCCAGCAGCCCAATGGAGATTACCAGGCCCCAGCATTTT. Protein product: CASSPMEITRPQHF.

This clonotype has at least ten counts. This sequence joins TRBV6-2 or TRBV6-3 and TRBJ2-7; D is possibly TRBD1 (5 bases). The CDR3 runs to 11 residues. The V end lost 7 bases, the J end lost 6 bases, and 10 bases lay between the germline ends. Looked up from germline, CDR1 is MNHEY and CDR2 is SVGEGT. CDR3 protein: CASTNRFEQYF. CDR3 DNA: TGTGCCAGCACGAACAGGTTCGAGCAGTACTTC.

The CDR3 reads CASSANRRAYNEQFF. The CDR3 nucleotides are TGTGCCAGCAGCGCAAATCGACGGGCCTACAATGAGCAGTTCTTC. V is TRBV7-9 and J is TRBJ2-1, with no clear D. Deletions cut 5 bases from V and 2 bases from J, with 13 bases between. Germline assignment: CDR1 SEHNR and CDR2 FQNEAQ (reference sequence). The CDR3 runs to 15 residues.

This rearrangement joins TRBV7-2 to TRBJ2-7, with 8 bases fitting TRBD2. The CDR3 is 15 residues long. J lost 3 bases, V lost 5 bases, and 9 bases had no gene match. The germline gives CDR1 SGHTA, CDR2 FQGNSA. The CDR3 DNA reads TGTGCCAGCAGCCCAACTAGCGGAGGATACTACGAGCAGTACTTC. This gives the protein CASSPTSGGYYEQYF. Drawing the rest from reference TRBV7-2 and TRBJ2-7, the complete variable domain is GAGVSQSPSNKVTEKGKDVELRCDPISGHTALYWYRQSLGQGLEFLIYFQGNSAPDKSGLPSDRFSAERTGGSVSTLTIQRTQQEDSAVYLCASSPTSGGYYEQYFGPGTRLTVT.

This clonotype was detected only a few times. This chain uses TRBV5-1 with TRBJ2-7, with D perhaps TRBD1 (6 bases). Trimming removed 4 bases from V and 7 bases from J, with 24 bases in between. The CDR3 sequence is 16 residues long. Germline-derived CDR1 and CDR2 are SGHRS and YFSETQ. CDR3: CASSSTLIQGRKEQYF. The DNA of the CDR3 is TGCGCCAGCAGCAGTACACTAATACAGGGACGGAAGGAGCAGTACTTC. Full variable domain (outside the CDR3, taken from reference TRBV5-1 and TRBJ2-7): KAGVTQTPRYLIKTRGQQVTLSCSPISGHRSVSWYQQTPGQGLQFLFEYFSETQRNKGNFPGRFSGRQFSNSRSEMNVSTLELGDSALYLCASSSTLIQGRKEQYFGPGTRLTVT.

This clonotype was seen a few times. The chain is built from TRBV20-1 and TRBJ2-5; possibly TRBD2 for D (5 bases). The germline gives CDR1 DFQATT, CDR2 SNEGSKA (reference sequence). V dropped 6 bases and J dropped 4 bases, with 15 bases sitting between them. CDR3 length: 13 residues. CDR3 amino acids: CSARVAGLETQYF. The CDR3 DNA reads TGCAGTGCCCGGGTTGCGGGCTTAGAGACCCAGTACTTC.

V is TRBV13 and J is TRBJ1-2, with 12 bases identical to TRBD1. V lost 5 bases, J lost 7 bases, and 5 bases stayed unmatched. There are 14 residues in the CDR3. Germline V gives CDR1 PRHDT, CDR2 FYEKMQ (reference sequence). The CDR3 is CASSGGQGARGYTF. The CDR3 region has the DNA TGTGCCAGCAGCGGGGGACAGGGGGCGCGTGGCTACACCTTC.

This clonotype was seen only a few times. The chain joins TRBV5-1 to TRBJ1-2; possibly TRBD1 for D (6 bases). The germline CDR1 and CDR2 sequences are SGHRS and YFSETQ. Trimming took off 3 bases at V and 8 bases at J, with 17 bases between the two ends. The CDR3 is made up of 14 amino acids. The CDR3 coding sequence is TGCGCCAGCAGCTCCTCTTACAGGGATCGAGGCTACACCTTC. Its translation: CASSSSYRDRGYTF. The full variable domain, completed using reference TRBV5-1 and TRBJ1-2, is KAGVTQTPRYLIKTRGQQVTLSCSPISGHRSVSWYQQTPGQGLQFLFEYFSETQRNKGNFPGRFSGRQFSNSRSEMNVSTLELGDSALYLCASSSSYRDRGYTFGSGTRLTVV.

The chain recombines TRBV3-1 with TRBJ1-1, with D tentatively TRBD1 (5 bases). Germline values: CDR1 LGHDT, CDR2 YNNKEL (reference sequence). V was pared by 4 bases and J by 3 bases, with 15 bases between. The CDR3 is 15 residues long. Written as DNA, the CDR3 is TGTGCCAGCAGCCTTATGGGCGGAGGGGACACTGAAGCTTTCTTT. This encodes CASSLMGGGDTEAFF.

CDR3 amino acids: CASSLDSLSTDTQYF. The CDR3 coding sequence is TGTGCCAGCAGCCTGGACAGCCTTAGCACAGATACGCAGTATTTT. The chain uses TRBV7-6 and TRBJ2-3; a weak D match, TRBD1 (6 bases). This CDR3 contains 15 residues. Germline V gene lookup returns CDR1 SGHVS and CDR2 FNYEAQ. The germline V and J ends were trimmed by 5 bases and 0 bases, with 12 bases remaining between them.

This chain uses TRBV7-2 with TRBJ1-6; D uncertain. The CDR3 loop spans 16 amino acids. V dropped 2 bases and J dropped 3 bases, with 11 bases sitting between them. CDR1 SGHTA and CDR2 FQGNSA come from the germline V gene. The CDR3 protein is CASSLNGLIYNSPLHF. The CDR3, as DNA: TGTGCCAGCAGCTTAAACGGTTTGATCTATAATTCACCCCTCCACTTT.

The sample holds a few counts of this clonotype. This sequence joins TRBV4-3 and TRBJ1-1, with D possibly TRBD1 on 6 matching bases. Trimming took off 0 bases at V and 7 bases at J, with 15 bases between the two ends. The CDR3 length is 15 residues. CDR1 and CDR2 from the germline V gene are LGHNA and YSLEER. Here the CDR3 reads CASSQDYRRGGEAFF. The CDR3 DNA follows: TGCGCCAGCAGCCAAGATTATCGCAGGGGCGGTGAAGCTTTCTTT.

The chain's CDR3 is CASRDRGLGANVLTF. CDR3 sequence (DNA): TGTGCCAGCAGGGACAGGGGGCTTGGGGCCAACGTCCTGACTTTC. The rearrangement links TRBV6-1 to TRBJ2-6, with TRBD1 matching over 11 bases. CDR3 size: 15 residues. The germline V gene encodes CDR1 MNHNS and CDR2 SASEGT. With V trimmed by 6 bases and J by 3 bases, 1 base remained unmatched.

The table lists this clonotype with many counts. The chain couples TRBV9 to TRBJ1-1; D uncertain. The V end lost 4 bases, the J end lost 4 bases, and 8 bases lay between the germline ends. This CDR3 is 12 amino acids long. Germline V gives CDR1 SGDLS, CDR2 YYNGEE. The DNA of the CDR3 is TGTGCCAGCAGCCAACCGGGCACTGAAGCTTTCTTT. Protein product: CASSQPGTEAFF.